The sequence of this T cell receptor (beta chain) was determined in a study of blood T cells in healthy people across ages. Study observations and caveats: Both naive CD4+ cell counts and diversity were greater in long-lived donors than in aged donors. There was no known CMV status for donors, so expanded clonotype changes were possibly confounded.

About this clonotype itself: No antigen is known for it.

Each sample gave at least 6.5 million isolated PBMCs. A J-beta primer mix and a sample-barcoded 5' primer were used in a second PCR of roughly 6 to 11 cycles. Each cDNA molecule was tagged by a template-switch adaptor that had 12 random nucleotides. One entry per CDR3 protein, called by TCRdb with MiXCR from the 5' RACE reads. The sample lists some 900,000 distinct CDR3 sequences; under 35% were seen once. Germline lookup yields CDR1 SGDLS and CDR2 YYNGEE. The CDR3 sequence is 14 residues long. V lost 3 bases and J lost 7; bases outside the gene matches: 8. The chain employs TRBV9 and TRBJ1-2, with 8 nucleotides matching TRBD1. The specimen sequenced was blood. The receptor comes from a woman older than 75 in good health. The CDR3 loop is CASSGMTGALGYTF. In DNA form, the CDR3 reads TGTGCCAGCAGCGGAATGACAGGGGCACTTGGCTACACCTTC.